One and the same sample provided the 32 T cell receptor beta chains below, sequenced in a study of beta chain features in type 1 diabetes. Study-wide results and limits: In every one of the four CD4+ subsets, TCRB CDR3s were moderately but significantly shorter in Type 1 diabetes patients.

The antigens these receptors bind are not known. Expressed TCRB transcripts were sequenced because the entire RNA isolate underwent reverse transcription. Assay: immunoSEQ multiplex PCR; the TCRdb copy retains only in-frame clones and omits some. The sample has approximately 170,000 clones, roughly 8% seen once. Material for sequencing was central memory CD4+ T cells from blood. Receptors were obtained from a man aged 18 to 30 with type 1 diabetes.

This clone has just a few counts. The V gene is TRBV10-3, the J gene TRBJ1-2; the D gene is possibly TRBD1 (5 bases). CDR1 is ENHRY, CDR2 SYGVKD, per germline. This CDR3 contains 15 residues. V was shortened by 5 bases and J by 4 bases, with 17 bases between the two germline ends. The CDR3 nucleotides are TGTGCCATCAGTCCCCGCGACAGTTCTTTCTATGGCTACACCTTC. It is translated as CAISPRDSSFYGYTF.

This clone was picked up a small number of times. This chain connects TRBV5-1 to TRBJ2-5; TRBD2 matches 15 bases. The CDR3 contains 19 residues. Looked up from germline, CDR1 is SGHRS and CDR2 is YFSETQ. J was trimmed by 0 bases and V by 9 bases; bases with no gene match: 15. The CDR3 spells CATRLGLAGGLGYQETQYF. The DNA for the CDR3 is TGCGCCACCCGACTCGGACTAGCGGGAGGGCTCGGGTACCAAGAGACCCAGTACTTC.

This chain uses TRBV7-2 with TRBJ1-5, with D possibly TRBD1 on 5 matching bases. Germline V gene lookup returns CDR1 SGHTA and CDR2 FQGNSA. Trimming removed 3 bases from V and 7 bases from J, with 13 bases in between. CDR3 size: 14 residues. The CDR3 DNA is TGTGCCAGCAGCTTTGTGGGGCAGGCGCAGCCCCAGCATTTT. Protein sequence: CASSFVGQAQPQHF.

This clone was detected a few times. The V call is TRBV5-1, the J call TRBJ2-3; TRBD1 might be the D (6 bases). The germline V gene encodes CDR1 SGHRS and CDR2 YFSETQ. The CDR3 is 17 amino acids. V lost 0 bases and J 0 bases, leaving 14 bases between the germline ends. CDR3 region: CASSLGQTGVSTDTQYF. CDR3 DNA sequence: TGCGCCAGCAGCTTGGGACAGACAGGCGTTAGCACAGATACGCAGTATTTT. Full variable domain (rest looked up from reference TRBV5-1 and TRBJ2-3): KAGVTQTPRYLIKTRGQQVTLSCSPISGHRSVSWYQQTPGQGLQFLFEYFSETQRNKGNFPGRFSGRQFSNSRSEMNVSTLELGDSALYLCASSLGQTGVSTDTQYFGPGTRLTVL.

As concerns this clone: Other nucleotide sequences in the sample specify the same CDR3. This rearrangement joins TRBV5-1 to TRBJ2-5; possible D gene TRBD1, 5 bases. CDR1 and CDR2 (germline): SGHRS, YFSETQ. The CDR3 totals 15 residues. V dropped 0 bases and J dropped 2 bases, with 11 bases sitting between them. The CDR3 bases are TGCGCCAGCAGCTTGGATAGGGGTAGGCAAGAGACCCAGTACTTC. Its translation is CASSLDRGRQETQYF. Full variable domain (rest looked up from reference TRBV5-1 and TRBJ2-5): KAGVTQTPRYLIKTRGQQVTLSCSPISGHRSVSWYQQTPGQGLQFLFEYFSETQRNKGNFPGRFSGRQFSNSRSEMNVSTLELGDSALYLCASSLDRGRQETQYFGPGTRLLVL.

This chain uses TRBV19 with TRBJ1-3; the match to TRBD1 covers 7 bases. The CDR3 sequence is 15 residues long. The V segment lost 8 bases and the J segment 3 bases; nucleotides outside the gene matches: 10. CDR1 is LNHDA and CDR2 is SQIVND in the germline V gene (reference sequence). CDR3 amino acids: CASARLQGSGNTIYF. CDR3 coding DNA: TGTGCCAGTGCCCGGTTACAGGGGAGTGGAAACACCATATATTTT.

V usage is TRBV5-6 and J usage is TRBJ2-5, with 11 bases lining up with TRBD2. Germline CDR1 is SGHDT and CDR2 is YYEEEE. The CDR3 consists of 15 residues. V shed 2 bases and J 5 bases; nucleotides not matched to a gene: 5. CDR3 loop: CASSLVAGGRETQYF. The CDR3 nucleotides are TGTGCCAGCAGCTTAGTAGCGGGGGGGCGCGAGACCCAGTACTTC.

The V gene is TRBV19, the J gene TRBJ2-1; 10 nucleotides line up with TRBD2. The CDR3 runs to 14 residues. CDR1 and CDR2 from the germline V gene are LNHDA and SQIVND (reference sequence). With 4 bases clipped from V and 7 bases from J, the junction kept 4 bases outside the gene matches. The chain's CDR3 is CASSRGSGRNEQFF. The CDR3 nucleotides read TGTGCCAGTAGTAGGGGTAGCGGGAGGAATGAGCAGTTCTTC.

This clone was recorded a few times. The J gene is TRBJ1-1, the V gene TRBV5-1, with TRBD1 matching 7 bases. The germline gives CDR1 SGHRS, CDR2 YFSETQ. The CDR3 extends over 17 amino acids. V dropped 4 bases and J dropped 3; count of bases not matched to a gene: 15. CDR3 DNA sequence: TGCGCCAGCAGCCCGACCCTCCAGACAGGGAGCCACACTGAAGCTTTCTTT. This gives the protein CASSPTLQTGSHTEAFF. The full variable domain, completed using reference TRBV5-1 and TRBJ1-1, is KAGVTQTPRYLIKTRGQQVTLSCSPISGHRSVSWYQQTPGQGLQFLFEYFSETQRNKGNFPGRFSGRQFSNSRSEMNVSTLELGDSALYLCASSPTLQTGSHTEAFFGQGTRLTVV.

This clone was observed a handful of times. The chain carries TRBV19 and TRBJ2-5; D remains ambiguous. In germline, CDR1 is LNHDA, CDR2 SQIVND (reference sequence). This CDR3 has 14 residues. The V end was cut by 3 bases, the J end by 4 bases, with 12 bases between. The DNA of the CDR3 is TGTGCCAGTAGTATCCCTCAGCGAGCAGAGACCCAGTACTTC. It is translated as CASSIPQRAETQYF.

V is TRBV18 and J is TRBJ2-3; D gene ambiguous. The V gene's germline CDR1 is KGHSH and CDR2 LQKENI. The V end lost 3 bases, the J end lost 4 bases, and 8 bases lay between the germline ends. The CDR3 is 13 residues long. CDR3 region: CASSPGSSDTQYF. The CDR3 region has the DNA TGTGCCAGCTCACCGGGTAGCTCAGATACGCAGTATTTT.

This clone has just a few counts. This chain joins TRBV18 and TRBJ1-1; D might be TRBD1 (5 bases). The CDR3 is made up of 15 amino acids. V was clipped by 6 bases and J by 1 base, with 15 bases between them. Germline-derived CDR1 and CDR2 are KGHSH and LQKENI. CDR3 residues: CASSPSRGGNTEAFF. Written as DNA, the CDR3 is TGTGCCAGCTCCCCTTCCCGGGGGGGGAACACTGAAGCTTTCTTT.

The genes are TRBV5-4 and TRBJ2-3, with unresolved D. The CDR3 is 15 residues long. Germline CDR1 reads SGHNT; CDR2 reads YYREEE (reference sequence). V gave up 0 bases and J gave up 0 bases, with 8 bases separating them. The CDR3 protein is CASSLATGSTDTQYF. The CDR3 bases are TGTGCCAGCAGCTTGGCCACGGGTAGCACAGATACGCAGTATTTT.

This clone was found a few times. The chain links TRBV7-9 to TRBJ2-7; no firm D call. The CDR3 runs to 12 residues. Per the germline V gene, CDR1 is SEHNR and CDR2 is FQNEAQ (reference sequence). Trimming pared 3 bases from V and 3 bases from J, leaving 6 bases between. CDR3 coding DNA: TGTGCCAGCAGCTTCCTCGGCTACGAGCAGTACTTC. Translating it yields CASSFLGYEQYF.

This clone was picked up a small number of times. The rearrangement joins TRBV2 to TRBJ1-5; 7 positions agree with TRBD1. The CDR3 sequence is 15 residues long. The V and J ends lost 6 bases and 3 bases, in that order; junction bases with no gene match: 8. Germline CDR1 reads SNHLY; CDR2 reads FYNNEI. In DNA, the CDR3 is TGTGCCAGCAGAGCCGGTGACAGGGTCAATCAGCCCCAGCATTTT. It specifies CASRAGDRVNQPQHF.

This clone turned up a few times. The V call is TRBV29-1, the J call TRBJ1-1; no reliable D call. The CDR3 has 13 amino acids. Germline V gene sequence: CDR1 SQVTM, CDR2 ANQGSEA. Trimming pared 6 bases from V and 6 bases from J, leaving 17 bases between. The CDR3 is CSVGSGKVAEAFF. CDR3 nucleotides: TGCAGCGTGGGATCCGGGAAGGTGGCTGAAGCTTTCTTT.

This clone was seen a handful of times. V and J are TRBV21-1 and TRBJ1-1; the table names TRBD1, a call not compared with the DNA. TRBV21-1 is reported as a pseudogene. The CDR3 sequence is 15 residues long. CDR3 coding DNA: TGTGCCAGCAACAGAAGGGGAAGGATGAACACTGAAGCTTTCTTT. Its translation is CASNRRGRMNTEAFF.

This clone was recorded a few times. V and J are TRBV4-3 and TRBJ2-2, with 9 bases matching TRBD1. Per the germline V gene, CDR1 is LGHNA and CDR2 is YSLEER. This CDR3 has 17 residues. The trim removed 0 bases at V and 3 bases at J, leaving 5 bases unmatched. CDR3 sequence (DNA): TGCGCCAGCAGCCAAGATCGCGGACAGGGGTACACCGGGGAGCTGTTTTTT. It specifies CASSQDRGQGYTGELFF.

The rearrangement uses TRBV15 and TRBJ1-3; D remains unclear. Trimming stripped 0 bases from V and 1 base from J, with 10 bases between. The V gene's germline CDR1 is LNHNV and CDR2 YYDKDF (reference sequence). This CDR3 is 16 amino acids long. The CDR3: CATSRDPGVSGNTIYF. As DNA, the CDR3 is TGTGCCACCAGCAGAGATCCTGGAGTATCTGGAAACACCATATATTTT.

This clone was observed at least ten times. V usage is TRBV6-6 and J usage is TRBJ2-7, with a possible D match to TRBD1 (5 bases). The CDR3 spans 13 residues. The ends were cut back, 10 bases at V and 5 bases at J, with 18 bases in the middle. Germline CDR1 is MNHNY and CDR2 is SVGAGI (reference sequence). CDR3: CATTHPGIHEQYF. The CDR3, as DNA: TGTGCCACCACTCACCCAGGGATCCACGAGCAGTACTTC.

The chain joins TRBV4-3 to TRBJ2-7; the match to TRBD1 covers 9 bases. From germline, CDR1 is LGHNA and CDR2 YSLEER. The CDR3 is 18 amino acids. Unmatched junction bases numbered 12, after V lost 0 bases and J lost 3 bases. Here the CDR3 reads CASSQDSSGTGPFYEQYF. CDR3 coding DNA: TGCGCCAGCAGCCAAGACTCCTCCGGGACAGGGCCGTTCTACGAGCAGTACTTC.

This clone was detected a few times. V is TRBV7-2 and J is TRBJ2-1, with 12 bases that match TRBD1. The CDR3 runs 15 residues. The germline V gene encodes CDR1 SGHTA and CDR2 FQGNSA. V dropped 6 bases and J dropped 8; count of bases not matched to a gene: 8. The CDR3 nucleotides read TGTGCCAGCAGAGGGACGGGACAGGGGGCCCATGAGCAGTTCTTC. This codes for CASRGTGQGAHEQFF.

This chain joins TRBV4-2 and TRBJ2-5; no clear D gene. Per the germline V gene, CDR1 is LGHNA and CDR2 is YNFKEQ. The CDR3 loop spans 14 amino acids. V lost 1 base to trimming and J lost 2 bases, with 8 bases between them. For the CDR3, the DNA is TGTGCCAGCAGCCAAGTTGAGCTGCAAGAGACCCAGTACTTC. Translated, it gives CASSQVELQETQYF.

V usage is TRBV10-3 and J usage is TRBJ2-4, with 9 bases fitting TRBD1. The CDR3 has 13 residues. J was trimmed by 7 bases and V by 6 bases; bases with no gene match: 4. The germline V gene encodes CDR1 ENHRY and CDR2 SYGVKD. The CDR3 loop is CAISGTGSNIQYF. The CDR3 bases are TGTGCCATCAGCGGGACAGGGTCGAACATTCAGTACTTC.

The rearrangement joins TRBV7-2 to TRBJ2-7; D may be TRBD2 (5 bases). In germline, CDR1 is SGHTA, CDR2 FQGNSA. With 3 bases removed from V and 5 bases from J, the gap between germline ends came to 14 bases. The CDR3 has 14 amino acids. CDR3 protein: CASSFWSSRDEQYF. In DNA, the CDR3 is TGTGCCAGCAGCTTTTGGTCTAGCCGTGACGAGCAGTACTTC.

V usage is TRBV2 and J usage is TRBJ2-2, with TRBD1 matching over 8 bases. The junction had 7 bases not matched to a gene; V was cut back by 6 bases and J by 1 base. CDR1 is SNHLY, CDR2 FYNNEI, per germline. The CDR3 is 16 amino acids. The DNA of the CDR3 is TGTGCCAGCAGCACCAGGACAGGGCGGAACACCGGGGAGCTGTTTTTT. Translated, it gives CASSTRTGRNTGELFF.

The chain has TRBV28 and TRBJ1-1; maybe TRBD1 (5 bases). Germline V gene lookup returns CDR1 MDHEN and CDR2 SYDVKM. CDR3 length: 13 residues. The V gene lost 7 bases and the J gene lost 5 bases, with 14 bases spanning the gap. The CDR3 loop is CASIGGAKTEAFF. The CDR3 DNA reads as TGTGCCAGCATCGGAGGGGCCAAGACTGAAGCTTTCTTT.

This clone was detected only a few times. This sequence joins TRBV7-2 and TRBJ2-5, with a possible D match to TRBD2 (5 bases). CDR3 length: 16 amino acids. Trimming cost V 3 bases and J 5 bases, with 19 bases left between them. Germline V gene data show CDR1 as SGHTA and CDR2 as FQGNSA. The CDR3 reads CASSFNSGSTRETQYF. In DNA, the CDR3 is TGTGCCAGCAGCTTTAACTCGGGGAGTACGCGGGAGACCCAGTACTTC.

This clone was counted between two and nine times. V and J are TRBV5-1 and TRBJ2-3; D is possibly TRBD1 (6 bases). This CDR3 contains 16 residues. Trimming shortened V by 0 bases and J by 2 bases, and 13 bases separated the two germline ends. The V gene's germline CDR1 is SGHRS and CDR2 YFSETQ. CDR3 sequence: CASSLVRDKNTDTQYF. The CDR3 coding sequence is TGCGCCAGCAGCTTGGTTCGGGACAAGAACACAGATACGCAGTATTTT.

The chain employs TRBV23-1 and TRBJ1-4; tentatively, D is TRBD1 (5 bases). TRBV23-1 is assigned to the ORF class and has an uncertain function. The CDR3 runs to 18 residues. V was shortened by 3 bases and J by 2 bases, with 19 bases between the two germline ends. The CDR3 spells CASSHPGQAEFTNEKLFF. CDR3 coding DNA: TGCGCCAGCAGTCACCCAGGGCAGGCGGAATTTACTAATGAAAAACTGTTTTTT.

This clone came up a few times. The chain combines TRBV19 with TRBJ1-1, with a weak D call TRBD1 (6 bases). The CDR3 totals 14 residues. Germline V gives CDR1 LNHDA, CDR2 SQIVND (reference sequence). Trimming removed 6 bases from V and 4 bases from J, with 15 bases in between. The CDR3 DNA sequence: TGTGCCAGTAGACCGTACAGGGAGAGCACTGAAGCTTTCTTT. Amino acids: CASRPYRESTEAFF.

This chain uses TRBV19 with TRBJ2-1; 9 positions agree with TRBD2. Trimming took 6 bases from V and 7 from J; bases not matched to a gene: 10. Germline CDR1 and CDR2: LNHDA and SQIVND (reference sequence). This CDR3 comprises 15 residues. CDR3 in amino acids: CASRSLSGSRNEQFF. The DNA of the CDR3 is TGTGCCAGTAGGTCCCTTAGCGGGAGTAGAAATGAGCAGTTCTTC.